These T cell receptor beta chains were read from a single sample in a study of T-cell reconstitution after alpha-beta-depleted transplantation in children. TCRdb redid the calling of the PCR reads with MiXCR, one entry per CDR3 protein. The table includes approximately 400,000 distinct CDR3 sequences, 11% detected once. Here the sequenced sample was PBMCs from the stem cell graft donor, taken from the stem cell graft. The receptors were sampled from a human donor who donated a stem cell graft to a child with acute myeloid leukemia. Both conserved end residues are part of each CDR3. Each record gives: D gene, J gene, clone size, V gene, CDR3 protein, CDR3 DNA. The D gene is left open where the match is weak. Size is omitted from some rows. Given values are once, few, many or a class for expanded clones.

>TRBD2|TRBJ2-5|-|TRBV11-1
CASSRPRGTSGEGVRETQYF
TGTGCCAGCAGTCGCCCTCGGGGGACTAGCGGAGAAGGGGTGCGAGAGACCCAGTACTTC
>TRBD2|TRBJ2-1|-|TRBV14
CASSPIRLAGFPFF
TGTGCCAGCAGCCCTATCAGACTAGCGGGATTTCCGTTCTTC
>-|TRBJ1-2|-|TRBV18
CASSPDGQNYGYTF
TGTGCCAGCTCACCAGATGGGCAGAACTATGGCTACACCTTC
>-|TRBJ2-3|-|TRBV7-3
CASSPMVPTDTQYF
TGTGCCAGCAGCCCCATGGTGCCGACAGATACGCAGTATTTT
>TRBD2|TRBJ2-1|-|TRBV5-1
CASSLGTSGIYEQFF
TGCGCCAGCAGCTTGGGGACTAGCGGGATCTATGAGCAGTTCTTC
>-|TRBJ1-3|many|TRBV6-1
CASRPSARSGNTIYF
TGTGCCAGCAGACCCTCCGCCCGCTCTGGAAACACCATATATTTT
>-|TRBJ2-3|few|TRBV29-1
CSVDTYTDTQYF
TGCAGCGTTGATACGTACACAGATACGCAGTATTTT
>TRBD1|TRBJ2-1|-|TRBV11-1
CASSTGTGFVGSYNEQFF
TGTGCCAGCAGCACCGGGACAGGGTTCGTGGGCTCCTACAATGAGCAGTTCTTC
>-|TRBJ1-4|-|TRBV7-8
CASSKGGTSNEKLFF
TGTGCCAGCAGCAAGGGGGGGACATCTAATGAAAAACTGTTTTTT
>-|TRBJ1-2|-|TRBV5-5
CASSLEASYGYTF
TGTGCCAGCAGCTTAGAGGCCTCCTATGGCTACACCTTC
>-|TRBJ2-4|-|TRBV12-3/TRBV12-4
CASIGGQASIQYF
TGTGCCAGCATTGGTGGGCAGGCTAGCATTCAGTACTTC
>-|TRBJ2-5|many|TRBV5-1
CASSVSQETQYF
TGCGCCAGCAGCGTTAGTCAAGAGACCCAGTACTTC
>-|TRBJ2-5|-|TRBV29-1
CSDGAGGETQYF
TGCAGCGACGGGGCTGGAGGGGAGACCCAGTACTTC
>-|TRBJ1-2|few|TRBV3-1
CASSQTWDRTNYGYTF
TGTGCCAGCAGCCAGACGTGGGACCGGACTAACTATGGCTACACCTTC
>-|TRBJ2-3|few|TRBV4-1
CASSQVPSTDTQYF
TGCGCCAGCAGCCAAGTACCCAGCACAGATACGCAGTATTTT
>TRBD1|TRBJ2-5|many|TRBV10-3
CAISRTGPRETQYF
TGTGCCATCAGCCGGACAGGGCCCCGGGAGACCCAGTACTTC
>TRBD1|TRBJ2-3|-|TRBV4-2
CASSPYRGLTDTQYF
TGTGCCAGCAGCCCTTACAGGGGGCTTACAGATACGCAGTATTTT
>TRBD1|TRBJ2-5|-|TRBV12-3/TRBV12-4
CASSSDRAGETQYF
TGTGCCAGCAGTTCGGACAGGGCGGGAGAGACCCAGTACTTC
>-|TRBJ2-3|many|TRBV5-1
CASSLAVTGLSTDTQYF
TGCGCCAGCAGCTTGGCCGTTACAGGATTATCCACAGATACGCAGTATTTT
>-|TRBJ2-4|-|TRBV7-9
CASSLYLTELAKNIQYF
TGTGCCAGCAGCTTATACCTGACAGAATTAGCCAAAAACATTCAGTACTTC
>-|TRBJ2-7|few|TRBV20-1
CSASQGGWYEQYF
TGCAGTGCTAGTCAGGGGGGCTGGTACGAGCAGTACTTC
>-|TRBJ2-7|-|TRBV23-1
CASSQSFGGGTYEQCF
-
>TRBD2|TRBJ2-5|few|TRBV6-1
CASSVSGGQQETQYF
TGTGCCAGCAGTGTTAGCGGGGGGCAACAAGAGACCCAGTACTTC
>-|TRBJ2-3|few|TRBV13
CASSYRNQDTQYF
TGTGCCAGCAGCTACCGAAACCAAGATACGCAGTATTTT
>-|TRBJ1-5|-|TRBV6-1
CASRREQGLNQPQHF
TGTGCCAGCAGGCGCGAACAGGGTCTCAATCAGCCCCAGCATTTT
>-|TRBJ1-2|-|TRBV20-1
CSAVGDSFRRGYTF
TGCAGTGCTGTTGGGGACTCCTTCCGGCGGGGCTACACCTTC
>TRBD2|TRBJ2-1|-|TRBV12-3/TRBV12-4
CASSLDRASGSYNEQFF
TGTGCCAGCAGTTTGGATCGGGCTAGCGGGTCCTACAATGAGCAGTTCTTC
>-|TRBJ2-3|few|TRBV6-1
CASSLNRADTQYF
TGTGCCAGCAGCCTAAACAGGGCAGATACGCAGTATTTT
>TRBD2|TRBJ2-3|-|TRBV10-3
CASIEAGGADTQYF
TGTGCCAGCATTGAAGCGGGGGGTGCAGATACGCAGTATTTT
>TRBD1|TRBJ2-5|few|TRBV7-2
CASSQTGVETQYF
TGTGCCAGCAGCCAGACAGGGGTAGAGACCCAGTACTTC
>-|TRBJ2-3|-|TRBV6-5
CASSYDRAGSDTQYF
TGTGCCAGCAGTTACGATCGAGCGGGTTCAGATACGCAGTATTTT
>TRBD2|TRBJ2-7|-|TRBV7-2
CASSLEASGYYYEQYF
TGTGCCAGCAGCTTAGAGGCTAGCGGGTACTACTACGAGCAGTACTTC
>-|TRBJ2-7|many|TRBV5-4
CASSLGGGTYEQYF
TGTGCCAGCAGCTTGGGCGGCGGGACCTACGAGCAGTACTTC
>-|TRBJ2-3|-|TRBV20-1
CSAASGLSTDTQYF
TGCAGTGCTGCAAGCGGGCTTAGCACAGATACGCAGTATTTT
>-|TRBJ1-6|few|TRBV12-3/TRBV12-4
CASSPRTDGNSPLHF
TGTGCCAGCAGCCCCAGGACGGACGGCAATTCACCCCTCCACTTT
>-|TRBJ2-7|-|TRBV25-1
CASSEEPGDTYEQYF
TGTGCCAGCAGTGAAGAACCAGGAGACACCTACGAGCAGTACTTC
>-|TRBJ2-1|-|TRBV7-2
CASSLGGGLHTYNEQFF
TGTGCCAGCAGCTTAGGAGGGGGGCTGCATACATACAATGAGCAGTTCTTC
>-|TRBJ2-3|-|TRBV10-3
CAISESRGVVYTQYF
TGTGCCATCAGTGAGTCGAGAGGGGTCGTATATACGCAGTATTTT
>-|TRBJ2-5|-|TRBV20-1
CSAPPIQETQYF
TGCAGTGCCCCCCCGATCCAAGAGACCCAGTACTTC
>TRBD1|TRBJ1-6|-|TRBV20-1
CSARDNRGRYNSPLHF
TGCAGTGCTAGAGACAACAGGGGGCGGTATAATTCACCCCTCCACTTT
>-|TRBJ1-2|many|TRBV7-9
CASSSLYGYTF
TGTGCCAGCAGCTCCCTATATGGCTACACCTTC